The 20 T cell receptor beta chains presented below share a single source sample, sequenced in a study of cytomegalovirus exposure and HLA in healthy donors. PCR employed 60 Vbeta and 13 Jbeta primers. TCRdb's copy holds only in-frame clones and misses some; the assay was immunoSEQ multiplex PCR. The sample has around 150,000 clones; about 60% are singletons. The sample comprised PBMCs. Receptor source: a woman aged 55-69 years in good health and CMV-seropositive.

The V and J genes are TRBV28 and TRBJ1-2, with 9 bases lining up with TRBD1. V gave up 4 bases and J gave up 5 bases; unmatched junction bases: 2. Germline V gene sequence: CDR1 MDHEN, CDR2 SYDVKM. This CDR3 has 13 amino acids. The DNA for the CDR3 is TGTGCCAGCAGTTCACAGGGGGCTTATGGCTACACCTTC. Protein sequence: CASSSQGAYGYTF.

The chain recombines TRBV15 with TRBJ1-2, with 7 bases lining up with TRBD1. The CDR3 contains 13 residues. Germline V gene data show CDR1 as LNHNV and CDR2 as YYDKDF (reference sequence). Germline trimming cut 5 bases from V and 3 bases from J; bases unmatched to any gene: 3. The CDR3 protein is CATSDGTDYGYTF. In DNA, the CDR3 is TGTGCCACCAGCGACGGGACAGACTATGGCTACACCTTC.

The gene calls are TRBV5-1 and TRBJ2-3; 7 nucleotides line up with TRBD1. V gave up 4 bases and J gave up 0 bases; unmatched junction bases: 8. CDR3 length: 16 residues. Per the germline V gene, CDR1 is SGHRS and CDR2 is YFSETQ. The CDR3 coding sequence is TGCGCCAGCAGCCCGGGACAGACAACTAGCACAGATACGCAGTATTTT. This translates into CASSPGQTTSTDTQYF.

The V call is TRBV7-9, the J call TRBJ2-3, with D perhaps matching TRBD1 (5 bases). There are 14 residues in the CDR3. Germline V CDR1 and CDR2: SEHNR, FQNEAQ (reference sequence). The ends were cut back, 5 bases at V and 2 bases at J, with 11 bases in the middle. This CDR3 is CASSPSGYTDTQYF. In DNA, the CDR3 is TGTGCCAGCAGCCCGTCAGGGTACACAGATACGCAGTATTTT.

The chain has TRBV19 and TRBJ1-3, with 9 nucleotides matching TRBD1. V lost 4 bases, J lost 11 bases, and 18 bases stayed unmatched. The CDR3 contains 17 residues. The V gene's germline CDR1 is LNHDA and CDR2 SQIVND (reference sequence). CDR3 DNA: TGTGCCAGTAGTACTACCTCCGGGACAGGGTTTTTCGGGCCCATATATTTT. Translating it yields CASSTTSGTGFFGPIYF. Complete variable domain (other parts from reference TRBV19 and TRBJ1-3): DGGITQSPKYLFRKEGQNVTLSCEQNLNHDAMYWYRQDPGQGLRLIYYSQIVNDFQKGDIAEGYSVSREKKESFPLTVTSAQKNPTAFYLCASSTTSGTGFFGPIYFGEGSWLTVV.

This clone was found once. The genes are TRBV6-5 and TRBJ2-7; D is perhaps TRBD2 (6 bases). CDR1 and CDR2 from the germline V gene are MNHEY and SVGAGI. Trimming shortened V by 6 bases and J by 4 bases, and 10 bases separated the two germline ends. This CDR3 region has 12 residues. CDR3 bases: TGTGCCAGCAGGGGCGGGGAATACGAGCAGTACTTC. It specifies CASRGGEYEQYF.

This clone has a single count. This chain connects TRBV21-1 to TRBJ2-4; no DNA check was done on the table's D call, TRBD2. TRBV21-1 is termed a pseudogene. The CDR3 has 18 residues. The CDR3 spells CASSKALYGRIPKNIQYF. CDR3 nucleotide sequence: TGTGCCAGCAGCAAAGCGCTTTACGGGAGGATTCCCAAAAACATTCAGTACTTC.

This chain links TRBV30 with TRBJ1-1; D unclear. In germline, CDR1 is GTSNPN, CDR2 SVGIG (reference sequence). The CDR3 totals 13 residues. The V and J ends lost 0 bases and 3 bases respectively, with 8 bases between them. CDR3 nucleotide sequence: TGTGCCTGGAGTGTAGGAGGTTACACTGAAGCTTTCTTT. This gives the protein CAWSVGGYTEAFF. The variable domain in full, completed from reference TRBV30 and TRBJ1-1, reads SQTIHQWPATLVQPVGSPLSLECTVEGTSNPNLYWYRQAAGRGLQLLFYSVGIGQISSEVPQNLSASRPQDRQFILSSKKLLLSDSGFYLCAWSVGGYTEAFFGQGTRLTVV.

The CDR3 DNA is TGTGCCTGGAGTCGGGGCGGGAGGGTGGTGCAGTTCTTC. It codes for CAWSRGGRVVQFF. The chain recombines TRBV30 with TRBJ2-1, with 9 bases matching TRBD2. CDR3 length: 13 amino acids. Unmatched junction bases numbered 8, after V lost 2 bases and J lost 12 bases. CDR1 is GTSNPN and CDR2 is SVGIG in the germline V gene (reference sequence). Complete variable domain (other parts from reference TRBV30 and TRBJ2-1): SQTIHQWPATLVQPVGSPLSLECTVEGTSNPNLYWYRQAAGRGLQLLFYSVGIGQISSEVPQNLSASRPQDRQFILSSKKLLLSDSGFYLCAWSRGGRVVQFFGPGTRLTVL.

The CDR3 protein is CASWASGTDTQYF. Written as DNA, the CDR3 is TGTGCCAGCTGGGCTAGCGGAACAGATACGCAGTATTTT. The V gene is TRBV6-6, the J gene TRBJ2-3, with 7 bases matching TRBD2. The CDR3 is 13 amino acids. Per germline, CDR1 MNHNY and CDR2 SVGAGI (reference sequence). V shed 8 bases and J 3 bases; nucleotides not matched to a gene: 5.

This clone was counted a few times. V usage is TRBV29-1 and J usage is TRBJ2-1; possibly TRBD2 for D (5 bases). Germline loops: CDR1 SQVTM, CDR2 ANQGSEA. Trimming shortened V by 2 bases and J by 4 bases, and 12 bases separated the two germline ends. The CDR3 has 14 residues. CDR3 DNA: TGCAGCGTTGAACATGAGCGGCAGTACAATGAGCAGTTCTTC. It yields the protein CSVEHERQYNEQFF.

This rearrangement joins TRBV4-1 to TRBJ2-7; D possibly corresponds to TRBD2 (5 bases). Germline lookup yields CDR1 MGHRA and CDR2 YSYEKL. CDR3 length: 13 residues. Trimming took 5 bases from V and 0 from J, leaving 8 bases between them. The CDR3 reads CASSFLASYEQYF. The CDR3, as DNA: TGCGCCAGCAGCTTCCTAGCCTCCTACGAGCAGTACTTC.

V and J are TRBV7-9 and TRBJ2-3; 7 nucleotides align to TRBD2. The CDR3 contains 13 residues. Germline CDR1 is SEHNR and CDR2 is FQNEAQ (reference sequence). The junction had 7 bases not matched to a gene; V was cut back by 4 bases and J by 9 bases. CDR3 nucleotide sequence: TGTGCCAGCAGCTCTAAACCGACTAGCACGCAGTATTTT. Encoded protein: CASSSKPTSTQYF. The full variable domain, its missing parts supplied by reference TRBV7-9 and TRBJ2-3, is DTGVSQNPRHKITKRGQNVTFRCDPISEHNRLYWYRQTLGQGPEFLTYFQNEAQLEKSRLLSDRFSAERPKGSFSTLEIQRTEQGDSAMYLCASSSKPTSTQYFGPGTRLTVL.

The chain carries TRBV5-1 and TRBJ2-6, with D unclear. CDR3 length equals 14 residues. V lost 2 bases and J 2 bases, leaving 5 bases between the germline ends. The germline V gene has CDR1 SGHRS and CDR2 YFSETQ. As DNA, the CDR3 is TGCGCCAGCAGCTTAACGGCTGGGGCCAACGTCCTGACTTTC. Its protein is CASSLTAGANVLTF.

V usage is TRBV5-1 and J usage is TRBJ2-1; D perhaps matches TRBD1 (6 bases). The germline CDR1 and CDR2 sequences are SGHRS and YFSETQ. The CDR3 extends over 13 amino acids. Between the trimmed V and J ends, which lost 0 bases and 5 bases, there was a span of 6 bases. CDR3 region: CASSLEGDNEQFF. The DNA of the CDR3 is TGCGCCAGCAGCTTGGAGGGGGACAATGAGCAGTTCTTC.

This clone was counted once. The V gene is TRBV6-6, the J gene TRBJ2-7; possible D gene TRBD1, 5 bases. Trimming removed 2 bases from V and 3 bases from J, with 11 bases in between. Germline V gene data show CDR1 as MNHNY and CDR2 as SVGAGI (reference sequence). The CDR3 loop spans 14 amino acids. The CDR3 sequence: CASSYGRTYYEQYF. CDR3 coding DNA: TGTGCCAGCAGTTACGGTCGGACATACTACGAGCAGTACTTC.

This clone was seen more than once but under ten times. V gene TRBV29-1 combines with J gene TRBJ1-5; no definite D call. The V and J ends lost 5 bases and 0 bases respectively, with 11 bases between them. CDR3 length equals 14 residues. Looked up from germline, CDR1 is SQVTM and CDR2 is ANQGSEA. The CDR3 DNA follows: TGCAGCGTTTTGTCCAGCGATAGCAATCAGCCCCAGCATTTT. Its protein product is CSVLSSDSNQPQHF.

The chain uses TRBV5-1 and TRBJ2-6; D might be TRBD2 (5 bases). The CDR3 totals 15 residues. V lost 3 bases to trimming and J lost 0 bases, with 7 bases between them. Germline CDR1 SGHRS, CDR2 YFSETQ. The CDR3 here is CASSSLVSGANVLTF. The CDR3 bases are TGCGCCAGCAGCTCACTAGTCTCTGGGGCCAACGTCCTGACTTTC.

This clone has just a few counts. The rearrangement joins TRBV6-4 to TRBJ2-6, with D possibly TRBD1 on 6 matching bases. CDR1 is MRHNA and CDR2 is SNTAGT in the germline V gene. Trimming pared 6 bases from V and 0 bases from J, leaving 12 bases between. This CDR3 has 16 residues. The CDR3 region is CASSPTGSSGANVLTF. The CDR3 bases are TGTGCCAGCAGCCCCACAGGGTCCTCTGGGGCCAACGTCCTGACTTTC.

This clone was counted only a few times. V usage is TRBV28 and J usage is TRBJ1-1; D not resolved. Trimming removed 8 bases from V and 6 bases from J, with 19 bases in between. Germline V gene data show CDR1 as MDHEN and CDR2 as SYDVKM. CDR3 length: 14 residues. CDR3 sequence reads: CASQVLGRPAEAFF. In DNA form, the CDR3 reads TGTGCCAGCCAGGTTTTAGGAAGGCCAGCTGAAGCTTTCTTT.